What follows are 8 T cell receptor beta chains derived from one specimen sequenced in a study of T cells after yellow fever vaccination (dated by TCRdb to between 2018 and 2021). The library came from 5' RACE. Sequencing was carried out with an Illumina HiSeq 2500. TCRdb applied fastp at Q25 and MiXCR to the public reads, then kept only in-frame beta chains. Every distinct CDR3 protein forms one entry, paired with its most common genes and DNA. The sample table holds a few hundred thousand distinct CDR3 sequences, of which 7% to 9% were seen once. Of the sample, approximately 15% is held by the ten largest clones. This sample's treatment or condition label indicates: live attenuated yellow fever vaccine strain. The starting material was PBMCs, obtained 45 days after the first yellow fever vaccination. The receptors were gathered from a man aged 18 to 30 who received the YFV17D yellow fever vaccine.

This clonotype was detected a few times. The chain joins TRBV2 to TRBJ2-7; no clear D gene. The CDR3 loop spans 13 amino acids. Trimming cost V 8 bases and J 1 base, with 12 bases left between them. Germline values: CDR1 SNHLY, CDR2 FYNNEI. DNA of the CDR3: TGTGCCAGCCTCTTAGACACTTCCTACGAGCAGTACGTC. Amino acids: CASLLDTSYEQYV.

In this sample, this clonotype turned up a few times. An end of the junction differs from the germline gene, which may be a read error. The chain recombines TRBV29-1 with TRBJ2-5, with D tentatively TRBD1 (5 bases). Germline CDR1 is SQVTM and CDR2 is ANQGSEA. The CDR3 length is 10 residues. This CDR3 is CSVDGQGEDF. The CDR3 coding sequence is TGCAGCGTTGATGGTCAGGGCGAAGACTTC.

V usage is TRBV18 and J usage is TRBJ1-1; 9 bases line up with TRBD1. This CDR3 region has 15 residues. The junction had 5 bases not matched to a gene; V was cut back by 2 bases and J by 4 bases. Germline V CDR1 and CDR2: KGHSH, LQKENI. The CDR3 region is CASSPEQGAATEAFF. CDR3 nucleotides: TGTGCCAGCTCACCAGAACAGGGGGCGGCCACTGAAGCTTTCTTT.

The chain employs TRBV10-3 and TRBJ2-1, with 8 bases lining up with TRBD1. Germline V gene data show CDR1 as ENHRY and CDR2 as SYGVKD. The trim removed 2 bases at V and 8 bases at J, leaving 8 bases unmatched. The CDR3 is 15 residues long. Written as DNA, the CDR3 is TGTGCCATCAGTGAGAGCCAGGGGGCGGGTGATGAGCAGTTCTTC. Translated: CAISESQGAGDEQFF.

The rearrangement joins TRBV20-1 to TRBJ2-3, with D possibly TRBD2 on 7 matching bases. Per germline, CDR1 DFQATT and CDR2 SNEGSKA (reference sequence). Trimming shortened V by 3 bases and J by 6 bases, and 16 bases separated the two germline ends. This CDR3 has 14 residues. The CDR3 sequence is CSASTPGGPDTQYF. The CDR3 bases are TGCAGTGCTAGTACCCCGGGGGGCCCCGATACGCAGTATTTT.

The V call is TRBV7-3, the J call TRBJ2-1; D perhaps matches TRBD2 (7 bases). The CDR3 has 16 amino acids. The germline V gene has CDR1 SGHTA and CDR2 FQGTGA. The V end lost 5 bases, the J end lost 5 bases, and 19 bases lay between the germline ends. CDR3 DNA: TGTGCCAGCAGCCCCTTTGGGGGGGGGGCGCACAATGAGCAGTTCTTC. Its protein is CASSPFGGGAHNEQFF.

The chain combines TRBV6-5 with TRBJ2-1, with 10 bases fitting TRBD2. Germline V CDR1 and CDR2: MNHEY, SVGAGI. The CDR3 has 19 amino acids. V lost 0 bases, J lost 1 base, and 9 bases stayed unmatched. The DNA of the CDR3 is TGTGCCAGCAGTTACTCGATCCGCCATAGCGGGGGGTCCTACAATGAGCAGTTCTTC. It is translated as CASSYSIRHSGGSYNEQFF.

This clonotype was seen ten or more times. The V call is TRBV18, the J call TRBJ2-3; possible D gene TRBD1, 6 bases. Germline-derived CDR1 and CDR2 are KGHSH and LQKENI. The germline V and J ends were trimmed by 2 bases and 2 bases, with 14 bases remaining between them. The CDR3 contains 16 residues. The CDR3 sequence is CASSPSYRENTDTQYF. The CDR3 DNA is TGTGCCAGCTCACCATCCTACAGGGAGAACACAGATACGCAGTATTTT.